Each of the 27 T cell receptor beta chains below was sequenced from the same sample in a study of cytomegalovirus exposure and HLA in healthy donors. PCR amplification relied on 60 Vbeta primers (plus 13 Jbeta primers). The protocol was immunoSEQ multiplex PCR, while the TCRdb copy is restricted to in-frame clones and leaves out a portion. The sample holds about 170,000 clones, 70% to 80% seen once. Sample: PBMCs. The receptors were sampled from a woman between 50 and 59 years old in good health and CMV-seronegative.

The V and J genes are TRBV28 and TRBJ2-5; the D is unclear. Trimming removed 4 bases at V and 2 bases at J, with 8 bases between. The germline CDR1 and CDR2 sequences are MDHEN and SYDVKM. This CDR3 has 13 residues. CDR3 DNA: TGTGCCAGCAGTTCAAACTGGCAAGAGACCCAGTACTTC. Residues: CASSSNWQETQYF.

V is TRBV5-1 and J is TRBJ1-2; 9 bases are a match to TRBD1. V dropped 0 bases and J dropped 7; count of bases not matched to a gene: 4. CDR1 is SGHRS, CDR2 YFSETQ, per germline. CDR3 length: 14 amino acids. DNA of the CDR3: TGCGCCAGCAGCTTGGGACAGGGGGGAAGTGGCTACACCTTC. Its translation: CASSLGQGGSGYTF.

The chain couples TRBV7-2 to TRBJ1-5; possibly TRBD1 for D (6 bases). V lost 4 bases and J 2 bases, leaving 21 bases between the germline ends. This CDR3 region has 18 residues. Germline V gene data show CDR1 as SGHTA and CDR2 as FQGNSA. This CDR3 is CASSSPGHLGGGNQPQHF. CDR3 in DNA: TGTGCCAGCAGCTCCCCGGGACATCTTGGAGGTGGCAATCAGCCCCAGCATTTT.

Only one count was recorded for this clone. CDR3 sequence (DNA): TGTGCCAGCCAAACCGGGACACCCAACTCCGGGCAGTACTTC. Protein product: CASQTGTPNSGQYF. The chain is built from TRBV6-5 and TRBJ2-7, with D possibly being TRBD1 (6 bases). Germline V gene data show CDR1 as MNHEY and CDR2 as SVGAGI. CDR3 length equals 14 residues. V gave up 8 bases and J gave up 9 bases, with 23 bases separating them.

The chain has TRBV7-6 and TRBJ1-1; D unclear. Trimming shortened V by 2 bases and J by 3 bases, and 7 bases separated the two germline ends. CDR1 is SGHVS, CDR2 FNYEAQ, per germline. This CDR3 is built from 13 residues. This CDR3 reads CASSLTRDTEAFF. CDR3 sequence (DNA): TGTGCCAGCAGCTTAACGAGGGACACTGAAGCTTTCTTT.

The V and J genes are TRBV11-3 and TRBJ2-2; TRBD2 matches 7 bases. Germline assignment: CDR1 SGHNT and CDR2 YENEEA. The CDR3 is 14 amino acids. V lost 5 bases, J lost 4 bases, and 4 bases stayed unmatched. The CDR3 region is CASSDSGLTGELFF. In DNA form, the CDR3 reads TGTGCCAGCAGCGATAGCGGGCTCACCGGGGAGCTGTTTTTT.

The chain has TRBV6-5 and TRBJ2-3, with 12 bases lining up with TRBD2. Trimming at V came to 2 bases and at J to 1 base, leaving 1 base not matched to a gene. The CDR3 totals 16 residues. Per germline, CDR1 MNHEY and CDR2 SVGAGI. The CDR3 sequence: CASSYRLAGGTDTQYF. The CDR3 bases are TGTGCCAGCAGTTACAGACTAGCGGGGGGCACAGATACGCAGTATTTT.

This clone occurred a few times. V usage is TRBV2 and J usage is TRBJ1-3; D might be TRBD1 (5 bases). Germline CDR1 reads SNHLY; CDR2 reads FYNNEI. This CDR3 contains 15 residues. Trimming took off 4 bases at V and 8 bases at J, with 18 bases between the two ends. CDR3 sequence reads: CASSGETTFRDTIYF. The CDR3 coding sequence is TGTGCCAGCAGTGGGGAAACGACCTTCAGGGACACCATATATTTT.

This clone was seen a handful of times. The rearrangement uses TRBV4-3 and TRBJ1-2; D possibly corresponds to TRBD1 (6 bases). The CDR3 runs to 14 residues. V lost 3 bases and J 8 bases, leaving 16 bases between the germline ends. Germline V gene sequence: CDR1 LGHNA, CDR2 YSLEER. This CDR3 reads CASSQGLGGGGYTF. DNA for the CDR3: TGCGCCAGCAGCCAGGGCCTAGGGGGGGGAGGCTACACCTTC.

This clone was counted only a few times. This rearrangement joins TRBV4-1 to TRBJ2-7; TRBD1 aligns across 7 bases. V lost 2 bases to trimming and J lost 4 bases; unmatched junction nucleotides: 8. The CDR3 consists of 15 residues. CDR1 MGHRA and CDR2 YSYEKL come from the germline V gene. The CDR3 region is CASSQPGTDPYEQYF. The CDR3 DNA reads TGCGCCAGCAGCCAACCCGGGACAGACCCATACGAGCAGTACTTC.

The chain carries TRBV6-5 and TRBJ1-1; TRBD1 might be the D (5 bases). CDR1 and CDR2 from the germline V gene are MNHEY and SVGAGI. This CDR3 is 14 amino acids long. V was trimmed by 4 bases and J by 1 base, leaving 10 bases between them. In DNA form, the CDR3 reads TGTGCCAGCAGTTTAGGACACCAGAACACTGAAGCTTTCTTT. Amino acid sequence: CASSLGHQNTEAFF.

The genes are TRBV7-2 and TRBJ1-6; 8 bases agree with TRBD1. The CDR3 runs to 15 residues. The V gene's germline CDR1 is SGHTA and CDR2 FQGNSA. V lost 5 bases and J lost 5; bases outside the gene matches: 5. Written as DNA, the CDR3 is TGTGCCAGCAGCCGACAGGGGAGCGATAATTCACCCCTCCACTTT. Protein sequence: CASSRQGSDNSPLHF.

This chain's CDR3 is CASTQAAGPFYGYTF. CDR3 DNA: TGTGCCAGCACCCAGGCGGCAGGGCCGTTCTATGGCTACACCTTC. This chain connects TRBV6-1 to TRBJ1-2; a weak D match, TRBD1 (5 bases). Trimming left V 7 bases short and J 4 bases short, with 19 bases between. Germline V CDR1 and CDR2: MNHNS, SASEGT. This CDR3 has 15 amino acids.

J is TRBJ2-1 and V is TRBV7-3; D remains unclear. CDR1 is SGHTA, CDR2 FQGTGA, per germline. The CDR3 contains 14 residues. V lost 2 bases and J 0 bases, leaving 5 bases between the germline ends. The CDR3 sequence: CASSLGNSYNEQFF. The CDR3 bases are TGTGCCAGCAGCTTAGGCAACTCCTACAATGAGCAGTTCTTC.

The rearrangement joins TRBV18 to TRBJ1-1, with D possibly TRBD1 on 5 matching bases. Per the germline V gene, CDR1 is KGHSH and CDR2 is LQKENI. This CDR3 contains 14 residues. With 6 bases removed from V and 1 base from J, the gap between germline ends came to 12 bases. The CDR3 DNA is TGTGCCAGCTCGCTGACAGCCCCGAACACTGAAGCTTTCTTT. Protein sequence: CASSLTAPNTEAFF.

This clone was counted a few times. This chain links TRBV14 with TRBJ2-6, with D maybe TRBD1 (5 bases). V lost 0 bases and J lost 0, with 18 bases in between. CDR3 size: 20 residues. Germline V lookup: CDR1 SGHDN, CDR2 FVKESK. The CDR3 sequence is CASSQDYQVHRSSGANVLTF. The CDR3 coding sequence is TGTGCCAGCAGCCAAGATTATCAGGTTCACAGGTCCTCTGGGGCCAACGTCCTGACTTTC.

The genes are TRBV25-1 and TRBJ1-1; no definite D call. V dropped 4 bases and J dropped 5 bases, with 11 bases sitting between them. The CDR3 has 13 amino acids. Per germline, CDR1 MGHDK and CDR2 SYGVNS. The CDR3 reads CASSGVGRTEAFF. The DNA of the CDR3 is TGTGCCAGCAGTGGGGTGGGGAGAACTGAAGCTTTCTTT.

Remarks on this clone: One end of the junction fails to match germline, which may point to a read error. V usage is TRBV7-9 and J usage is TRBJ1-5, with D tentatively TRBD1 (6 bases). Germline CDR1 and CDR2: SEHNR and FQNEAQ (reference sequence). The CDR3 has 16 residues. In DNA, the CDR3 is TGTTCCAGCAGCTTGGGGGACACCACCCCCGTTCAGCCCCAGCATTTT. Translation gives CSSSLGDTTPVQPQHF.

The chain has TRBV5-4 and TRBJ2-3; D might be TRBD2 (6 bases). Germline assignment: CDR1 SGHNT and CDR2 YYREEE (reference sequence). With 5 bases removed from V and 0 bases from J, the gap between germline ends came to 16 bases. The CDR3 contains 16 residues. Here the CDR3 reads CASRSNGTQSTDTQYF. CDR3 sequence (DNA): TGTGCCAGCAGATCAAACGGGACTCAAAGCACAGATACGCAGTATTTT.

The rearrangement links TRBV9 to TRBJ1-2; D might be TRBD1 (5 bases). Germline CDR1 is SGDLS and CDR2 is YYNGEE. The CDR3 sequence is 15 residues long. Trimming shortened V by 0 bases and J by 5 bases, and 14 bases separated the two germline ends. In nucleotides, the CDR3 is TGTGCCAGCAGCGTAGATGCAGGGCTAAGGTATGGCTACACCTTC. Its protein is CASSVDAGLRYGYTF. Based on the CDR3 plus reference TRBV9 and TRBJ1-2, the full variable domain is DSGVTQTPKHLITATGQRVTLRCSPRSGDLSVYWYQQSLDQGLQFLIQYYNGEERAKGNILERFSAQQFPDLHSELNLSSLELGDSALYFCASSVDAGLRYGYTFGSGTRLTVV.

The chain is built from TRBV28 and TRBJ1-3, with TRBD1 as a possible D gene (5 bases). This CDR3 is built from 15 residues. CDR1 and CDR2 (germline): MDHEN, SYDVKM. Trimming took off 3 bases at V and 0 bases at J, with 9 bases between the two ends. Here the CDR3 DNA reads TGTGCCAGCAGTTTCAGGGCTCTCTCTGGAAACACCATATATTTT. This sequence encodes CASSFRALSGNTIYF.

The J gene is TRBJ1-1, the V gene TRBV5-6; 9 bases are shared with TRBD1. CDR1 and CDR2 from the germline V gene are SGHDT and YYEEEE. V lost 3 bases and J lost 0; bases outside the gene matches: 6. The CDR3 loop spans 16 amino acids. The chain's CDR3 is CASSSRDREMNTEAFF. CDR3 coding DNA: TGTGCCAGCAGCTCCCGGGACAGGGAAATGAACACTGAAGCTTTCTTT. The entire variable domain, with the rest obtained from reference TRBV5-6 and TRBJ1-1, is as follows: DAGVTQSPTHLIKTRGQQVTLRCSPKSGHDTVSWYQQALGQGPQFIFQYYEEEERQRGNFPDRFSGHQFPNYSSELNVNALLLGDSALYLCASSSRDREMNTEAFFGQGTRLTVV.

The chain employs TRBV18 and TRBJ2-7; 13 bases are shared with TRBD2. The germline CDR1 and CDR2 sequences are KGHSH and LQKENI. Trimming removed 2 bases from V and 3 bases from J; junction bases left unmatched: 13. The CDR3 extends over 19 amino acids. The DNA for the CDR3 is TGTGCCAGCTCACCAACATCGGGACAGGGGACTAGCGGGGTCTACGAGCAGTACTTC. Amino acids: CASSPTSGQGTSGVYEQYF.

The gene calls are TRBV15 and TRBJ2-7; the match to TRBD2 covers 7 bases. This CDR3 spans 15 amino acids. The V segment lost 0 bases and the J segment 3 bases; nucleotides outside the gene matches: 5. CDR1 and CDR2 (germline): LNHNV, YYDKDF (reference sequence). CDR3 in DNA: TGTGCCACCAGCAGAGATCTCCCGGGAGGCTACGAGCAGTACTTC. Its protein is CATSRDLPGGYEQYF.

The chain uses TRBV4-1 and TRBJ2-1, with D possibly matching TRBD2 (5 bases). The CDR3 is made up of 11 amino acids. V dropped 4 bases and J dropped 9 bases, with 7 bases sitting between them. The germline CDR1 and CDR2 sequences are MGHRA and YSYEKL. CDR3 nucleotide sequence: TGCGCCAGCAGCCGAGGAGGTGAGCAGTTCTTC. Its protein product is CASSRGGEQFF.

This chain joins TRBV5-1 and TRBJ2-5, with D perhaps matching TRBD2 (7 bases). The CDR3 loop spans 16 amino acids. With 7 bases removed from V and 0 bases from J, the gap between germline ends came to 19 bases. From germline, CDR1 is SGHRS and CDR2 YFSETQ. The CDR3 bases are TGCGCCAGCGCCCTGAGGGGGGCGGGGGACCAAGAGACCCAGTACTTC. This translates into CASALRGAGDQETQYF.

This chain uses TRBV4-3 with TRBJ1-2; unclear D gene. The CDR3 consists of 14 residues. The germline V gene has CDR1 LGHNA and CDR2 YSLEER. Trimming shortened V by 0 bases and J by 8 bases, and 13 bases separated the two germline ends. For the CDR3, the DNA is TGCGCCAGCAGCCAAGATCGACCCGCCGGGGGCTACACCTTC. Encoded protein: CASSQDRPAGGYTF.